Listed below are T cell receptor beta chains from one sample, sequenced in a study of vaccination and CD4 T cells after COVID-19. TCRdb independently ran MiXCR on the PCR reads; one entry per CDR3 protein. The sample holds roughly 12,000 distinct CDR3 sequences, approximately 53% seen once. Their antigens remain unidentified. Specimen: CD4+ T cells from blood, cultured in vitro. These receptors came from a human donor who had recovered from COVID-19. The CDR3 runs from the conserved cysteine through the conserved F or W. D genes are given only for firm matches. Rows may omit the clone size; those that give it use once, few, many or a size class.

v_call	d_call	cdr3_length	clone_size	j_call	cdr3_nt	cdr3_aa
TRBV9	-	12	-	TRBJ2-1	TGTGCCAGCAGCGTAGGTTTTAATGAGCAGTTCTTC	CASSVGFNEQFF
TRBV19	TRBD2	14	-	TRBJ2-7	TGTGCCAGCTCTAGCGGGAGCTCCCAGCCCGAGCAGTACTTC	CASSSGSSQPEQYF
TRBV6-2/TRBV6-3	-	13	few	TRBJ2-1	TGTGCCAGCAGCAAGACTAGCTACAATGAGCAGTTCTTC	CASSKTSYNEQFF
TRBV6-5	-	15	few	TRBJ2-7	TGTGCCAGCAGTTTAAATATAGGACTATCCTACGAGCAGTACTTC	CASSLNIGLSYEQYF
TRBV18	-	13	-	TRBJ1-5	TGTGCCAGCTCACCTCAGACAGATCAGCCCCAGCATTTT	CASSPQTDQPQHF
TRBV6-2/TRBV6-3	-	14	-	TRBJ2-3	TGTGCCAGTAGATTCAACGACTTGACAGATACGCAGTATTTT	CASRFNDLTDTQYF
TRBV7-9	TRBD2	15	-	TRBJ2-1	TGTGCCAGCAGCCGACTAGCGGGAGCATACAATGAGCAGTTCTTC	CASSRLAGAYNEQFF
TRBV7-9	-	16	-	TRBJ2-7	TGTGCCAGCAGCTTGTATGGTACTAGTCCTTCGGGGGAGCAGTACTTC	CASSLYGTSPSGEQYF
TRBV12-3/TRBV12-4	-	14	-	TRBJ2-3	TGTGCCAGCAGTCCCATGGACACCACAGATACGCAGTATTTT	CASSPMDTTDTQYF
TRBV7-9	-	13	-	TRBJ2-7	TGTGCCAGCAGCCACGGGGCCCACTACGAGCAGTACTTC	CASSHGAHYEQYF
TRBV19	TRBD1	16	few	TRBJ2-7	TGTGCCAGTAGTCCCCTCGGGGACAGGGGTACCTACGAGCAGTACTTC	CASSPLGDRGTYEQYF
TRBV6-1	TRBD2	16	-	TRBJ2-3	TGTGCCAGCAGCCACCGGGTAGCGGGAGTCACAGATACGCAGTATTTT	CASSHRVAGVTDTQYF
TRBV6-2/TRBV6-3	-	16	once	TRBJ2-1	TGTGCCAGCAGTTACTCAGCCCGTATCGGGACCAACGAGCAGTTCTTC	CASSYSARIGTNEQFF
TRBV20-1	TRBD2	15	-	TRBJ2-3	TGCAGTGCTATTCGCCGGGGGGGGAGGGCGGATACGCAGTATTTT	CSAIRRGGRADTQYF
TRBV20-1	-	14	few	TRBJ1-2	TGCAGTGCTAGAGGACAGGCTTCAAACTATGGCTACACCTTC	CSARGQASNYGYTF
TRBV7-9	-	15	few	TRBJ2-6	TGTGCCAGCAGCCCCTCGGGGTCTGGGGCCAACGTCCTGACTTTC	CASSPSGSGANVLTF
TRBV30	-	15	-	TRBJ2-5	TGTGCCCGCCTTTCGAAGGCAGCGGGTCCAGAGACCCAGTACTTC	CARLSKAAGPETQYF
TRBV6-1	TRBD1	14	-	TRBJ2-7	TGTGCCAGCAGTAAAGGGACAGGGGACTTGGAGCAGTACTTC	CASSKGTGDLEQYF
TRBV28	-	13	-	TRBJ2-7	TGTGCCAGCAAAAGGGACTTGCCCTACGAGCAGTACTTC	CASKRDLPYEQYF
TRBV20-1	-	12	-	TRBJ2-3	TGCAGTGCTAGGACAGGAACAGATACGCAGTATTTT	CSARTGTDTQYF
TRBV20-1	-	12	few	TRBJ1-3	TGCAGTGCTTCCGACAGGCCGCACACCATATATTTT	CSASDRPHTIYF
TRBV6-5	-	12	-	TRBJ1-2	TGTGCCAGCAGTTCAGGGGTCTATGGCTACACCTTC	CASSSGVYGYTF
TRBV20-1	-	14	-	TRBJ1-5	TGCAGTGCACCCAGGGGAGGGATGGGGCAGCCCCAGCATTTT	CSAPRGGMGQPQHF
TRBV15	TRBD2	13	once	TRBJ2-5	TGTGCCACCAGAGGACTAGTCCAAGAGACCCAGTACTTC	CATRGLVQETQYF
TRBV25-1	-	16	-	TRBJ2-1	TGTGCCAGCACTGAACTTGTGGGACCGGGATCACTTGAGCAGTTCTTC	CASTELVGPGSLEQFF
TRBV10-3	-	14	-	TRBJ2-5	TGTGCCATCAAGGGGGGGCAGGGGCAAGAGACCCAGTACTTC	CAIKGGQGQETQYF